These 9 T cell receptor beta chains were all obtained from the same sample, sequenced in a study of CD8+CD57+ T cells in acquired aplastic anemia (dated by TCRdb to the late 2010s). These reads were obtained on an Illumina HiSeq 2000. Profiling of TCR beta VDJ combinations and CDR3 sequences used genomic DNA as the template. TCRdb cleaned the public reads at Q25 with fastp, built clones with MiXCR and kept in-frame beta chains. Rows are unified per CDR3 protein, each entry keeping the most common DNA and genes. The sample contains about 170,000 distinct CDR3 sequences, about 60% of them found a single time. The ten largest clones represent 45% of the sample. Sequencing was performed on sorted CD4+, CD8+, or CD8+CD57+ T cells (not recorded which) from PBMCs. The receptors stem from a human donor in good health.

V usage is TRBV9 and J usage is TRBJ2-6; D is unresolved. V lost 5 bases and J lost 0, with 18 bases in between. Germline V gene lookup returns CDR1 SGDLS and CDR2 YYNGEE. The CDR3 spans 18 residues. The CDR3 loop reads CASSAIPFAFSGANVLTF. The CDR3 DNA is TGTGCCAGCAGTGCTATACCTTTTGCCTTCTCTGGGGCCAACGTCCTGACTTTC.

The chain recombines TRBV7-9 with TRBJ2-7; 8 bases map to TRBD1. Germline V CDR1 and CDR2: SEHNR, FQNEAQ (reference sequence). J lost 5 bases, V lost 6 bases, and 6 bases had no gene match. This CDR3 region has 13 residues. The CDR3 is CASSIAGGDEQYF. The DNA of the CDR3 is TGTGCCAGCAGTATAGCAGGGGGCGACGAGCAGTACTTC.

This clonotype was recorded at least ten times. The J gene is TRBJ1-1, the V gene TRBV7-9; D ambiguous. From germline, CDR1 is SEHNR and CDR2 FQNEAQ (reference sequence). The CDR3 length is 12 residues. Trimming left V 5 bases short and J 8 bases short, with 12 bases between. CDR3 bases: TGTGCCAGCAGCGAGACCGGCATGGAAGCTTTCTTT. Protein sequence: CASSETGMEAFF.

A few counts support this clonotype. The J gene is TRBJ2-3, the V gene TRBV24-1, with 12 bases identical to TRBD2. The length of the CDR3 is 19 residues. Germline V CDR1 and CDR2: KGHDR, SFDVKD. After removal of 3 bases from V and 1 base from J, the junction contained 10 bases not matched to a gene. CDR3 sequence: CATSDETSGSSPGTDTQYF. The CDR3 bases are TGTGCCACCAGTGATGAGACTAGCGGGAGCTCCCCTGGCACAGATACGCAGTATTTT.

This clonotype was counted many times. The chain uses TRBV9 and TRBJ2-3; D is unresolved. This CDR3 spans 14 amino acids. Trimming cost V 4 bases and J 1 base, with 10 bases left between them. Germline-derived CDR1 and CDR2 are SGDLS and YYNGEE. The CDR3 coding sequence is TGTGCCAGCAGCTCATCCCTTGGCACAGATACGCAGTATTTT. It yields the protein CASSSSLGTDTQYF.

Concerning this clonotype itself: A read error may account for a junction end that differs from germline. The gene calls are TRBV9 and TRBJ2-1, with 8 bases lining up with TRBD1. Germline lookup yields CDR1 SGDLS and CDR2 YYNGEE. The CDR3 runs to 15 residues. The CDR3 region has the DNA TGCGCCAGCAGCTTGGGGACAGGAAATTACAATGAGCAGTTCTTC. Translated: CASSLGTGNYNEQFF. The full variable domain, completed using reference TRBV9 and TRBJ2-1, is DSGVTQTPKHLITATGQRVTLRCSPRSGDLSVYWYQQSLDQGLQFLIQYYNGEERAKGNILERFSAQQFPDLHSELNLSSLELGDSALYFCASSLGTGNYNEQFFGPGTRLTVL.

Note on this clonotype: A read error is possible here, since a much larger clone lies one base away. The chain joins TRBV9 to TRBJ2-1, with TRBD2 matching over 9 bases. The CDR3 consists of 15 residues. In germline, CDR1 is SGDLS, CDR2 YYNGEE. The CDR3 region has the DNA TGTGCCTGCAGCACCAGCGGGGGGCCCTCGAATGAGCAGTTCTTC. Its protein is CACSTSGGPSNEQFF.

This clonotype showed up just a few times. J is TRBJ2-7 and V is TRBV5-1; the D is unclear. CDR1 and CDR2 (germline): SGHRS, YFSETQ. The CDR3 has 13 amino acids. The V and J ends lost 0 bases and 0 bases respectively, with 4 bases between them. The CDR3 nucleotides read TGCGCCAGCAGCTTGGACCTCTCCTACGAGCAGTACTTC. As protein: CASSLDLSYEQYF.

The chain recombines TRBV7-8 with TRBJ2-5; 7 nucleotides line up with TRBD2. The germline V gene has CDR1 SGHVS and CDR2 FQNEAQ. The CDR3 totals 15 residues. V lost 3 bases, J lost 2 bases, and 6 bases stayed unmatched. The CDR3 DNA is TGTGCCAGCAGCTTTGCAGCGGGGCCGCAAGAGACCCAGTACTTC. This translates into CASSFAAGPQETQYF. The entire variable domain, with the rest obtained from reference TRBV7-8 and TRBJ2-5, is as follows: GAGVSQSPRYKVAKRGQDVALRCDPISGHVSLFWYQQALGQGPEFLTYFQNEAQLDKSGLPSDRFFAERPEGSVSTLKIQRTQQEDSAVYLCASSFAAGPQETQYFGPGTRLLVL.